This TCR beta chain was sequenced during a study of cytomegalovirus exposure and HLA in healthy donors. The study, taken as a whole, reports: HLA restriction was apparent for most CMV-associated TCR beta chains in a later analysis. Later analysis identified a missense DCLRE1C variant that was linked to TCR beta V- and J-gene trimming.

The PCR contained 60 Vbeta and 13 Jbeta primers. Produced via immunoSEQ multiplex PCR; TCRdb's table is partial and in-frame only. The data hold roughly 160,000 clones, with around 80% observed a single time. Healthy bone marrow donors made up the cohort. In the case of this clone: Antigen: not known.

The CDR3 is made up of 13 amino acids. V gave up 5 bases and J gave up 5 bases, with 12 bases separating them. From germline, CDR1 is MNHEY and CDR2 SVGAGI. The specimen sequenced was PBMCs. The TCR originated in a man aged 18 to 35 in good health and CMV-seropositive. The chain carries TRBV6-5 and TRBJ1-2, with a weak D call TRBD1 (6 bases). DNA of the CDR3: TGTGCCAGCAGTCCGGACAGCGCTTATGGCTACACCTTC. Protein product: CASSPDSAYGYTF.